One and the same sample provided the 29 T cell receptor beta chains below, sequenced in a study of beta chain features in type 1 diabetes. Since all of the isolated RNA was reverse transcribed, expressed TCRB transcripts were what got sequenced. Profiling relied on immunoSEQ multiplex PCR, and the TCRdb table lists in-frame clones only, not all of them. The profile shows some 160,000 clones, approximately 9.1% of them singletons. Material for sequencing was central memory CD4+ T cells from blood. The receptors stem from a woman between 18 and 30 years old in good health.

The genes are TRBV30 and TRBJ2-5, with D perhaps matching TRBD1 (6 bases). V lost 5 bases and J lost 5, with 12 bases in between. Looked up from germline, CDR1 is GTSNPN and CDR2 is SVGIG (reference sequence). This CDR3 region has 12 residues. CDR3 DNA sequence: TGTGCCTGGGGGCCAGGGGTGGAGACCCAGTACTTC. The encoded protein is CAWGPGVETQYF.

The rearrangement links TRBV7-9 to TRBJ2-3, with 15 positions matching TRBD2. Germline assignment: CDR1 SEHNR and CDR2 FQNEAQ (reference sequence). The CDR3 has 15 residues. V gave up 4 bases and J gave up 7 bases; unmatched junction bases: 3. This chain's CDR3 is CASSWTSGGVNTQYF. CDR3 DNA sequence: TGTGCCAGCAGCTGGACTAGCGGGGGGGTCAATACGCAGTATTTT. The full variable domain, with the rest looked up from reference TRBV7-9 and TRBJ2-3, is DTGVSQNPRHKITKRGQNVTFRCDPISEHNRLYWYRQTLGQGPEFLTYFQNEAQLEKSRLLSDRFSAERPKGSFSTLEIQRTEQGDSAMYLCASSWTSGGVNTQYFGPGTRLTVL.

J is TRBJ2-5 and V is TRBV4-2; 11 positions match TRBD2. The J call may be mistaken, given a closer DNA end match to TRBJ2-7. This CDR3 contains 18 residues. Germline CDR1 and CDR2: LGHNA and YNFKEQ. The CDR3 protein is CASSQGVSGTSGSYEQYF. As DNA, the CDR3 is TGTGCCAGCAGCCAAGGGGTTTCTGGGACTAGCGGTTCCTACGAGCAGTACTTC.

This clone was picked up a small number of times. The rearrangement joins TRBV30 to TRBJ1-2; no definite D call. Trimming cost V 4 bases and J 0 bases, with 12 bases left between them. Germline CDR1 GTSNPN, CDR2 SVGIG (reference sequence). This CDR3 comprises 14 residues. The CDR3 DNA reads as TGTGCCTGGAACCAACAGATATCTAACTATGGCTACACCTTC. Amino acids: CAWNQQISNYGYTF.

This clone has more than one count but fewer than ten. This chain links TRBV5-5 with TRBJ2-7; 11 positions agree with TRBD2. The CDR3 covers 15 residues. V dropped 1 base and J dropped 4; count of bases not matched to a gene: 4. CDR1 and CDR2 from the germline V gene are SGHKS and YYEKEE (reference sequence). The DNA for the CDR3 is TGTGCCAGCAGCTTGTCTACTAGCGGGAGTTACGAGCAGTACTTC. It is translated as CASSLSTSGSYEQYF.

V gene TRBV7-2 combines with J gene TRBJ1-2; D unclear. The CDR3 is 14 amino acids. The germline gives CDR1 SGHTA, CDR2 FQGNSA. The V end was cut by 5 bases, the J end by 4 bases, with 14 bases between. The CDR3 is CASSQLWGAYGYTF. The CDR3 nucleotides read TGTGCCAGCAGCCAACTTTGGGGAGCCTATGGCTACACCTTC.

The sample holds a few counts of this clone. This rearrangement joins TRBV6-1 to TRBJ2-7, with TRBD1 matching 10 bases. Germline CDR1 reads MNHNS; CDR2 reads SASEGT. Unmatched junction bases numbered 7, after V lost 4 bases and J lost 7 bases. This CDR3 region has 14 residues. In DNA, the CDR3 is TGTGCCAGCAGTGGCTGGACAGGGGGTAATGAGCAGTACTTC. It encodes CASSGWTGGNEQYF.

This clone was counted between two and nine times. This chain links TRBV2 with TRBJ2-2; D possibly corresponds to TRBD2 (6 bases). The CDR3 totals 19 residues. The germline V gene encodes CDR1 SNHLY and CDR2 FYNNEI. With 10 bases removed from V and 1 base from J, the gap between germline ends came to 28 bases. This chain's CDR3 is CATLADPAHSGGNTGELFF. The CDR3 DNA reads as TGTGCCACCCTTGCTGACCCTGCGCATAGCGGAGGGAACACCGGGGAGCTGTTTTTT.

This clone was counted between two and nine times. The chain employs TRBV11-2 and TRBJ2-1; 9 nucleotides align to TRBD2. The CDR3 spans 17 residues. V was pared by 1 base and J by 6 bases, with 10 bases of the junction left unmatched. The V gene's germline CDR1 is SGHAT and CDR2 FQNNGV. The CDR3 sequence is CASSLVVWTSALNEQFF. CDR3 DNA: TGTGCCAGCAGCTTAGTAGTTTGGACTAGCGCCCTCAATGAGCAGTTCTTC.

V and J are TRBV7-2 and TRBJ2-2; the D gene is possibly TRBD1 (5 bases). There are 14 residues in the CDR3. The germline V gene encodes CDR1 SGHTA and CDR2 FQGNSA. V shed 3 bases and J shed 6 bases, with 11 bases lying between them. The CDR3 coding sequence is TGTGCCAGCAGCTTGGACACGACAGCCGGGGAGCTGTTTTTT. This codes for CASSLDTTAGELFF.

This clone was detected a few times. J is TRBJ2-7 and V is TRBV30; 9 bases are a match to TRBD1. The V and J ends lost 4 bases and 0 bases, in that order; junction bases with no gene match: 13. The CDR3 is 17 residues long. Germline V gene lookup returns CDR1 GTSNPN and CDR2 SVGIG (reference sequence). CDR3 nucleotide sequence: TGTGCCTGGACGGACCTTAACCGGGACAGGGTCTCCTACGAGCAGTACTTC. Protein sequence: CAWTDLNRDRVSYEQYF. Filled out from reference TRBV30 and TRBJ2-7, the complete variable domain reads SQTIHQWPATLVQPVGSPLSLECTVEGTSNPNLYWYRQAAGRGLQLLFYSVGIGQISSEVPQNLSASRPQDRQFILSSKKLLLSDSGFYLCAWTDLNRDRVSYEQYFGPGTRLTVT.

V is TRBV6-5 and J is TRBJ1-1; D is undetermined. CDR3 size: 15 residues. The germline V gene encodes CDR1 MNHEY and CDR2 SVGAGI. The germline V and J ends were trimmed by 3 bases and 4 bases, with 15 bases remaining between them. CDR3 sequence (DNA): TGTGCCAGCAGTTATACGACCTTCGGGAGCACTGAAGCTTTCTTT. Protein product: CASSYTTFGSTEAFF.

CDR3: CASSVVPNSGNTEAFF. CDR3 bases: TGTGCCAGCAGCGTAGTTCCTAACTCGGGGAACACTGAAGCTTTCTTT. The chain employs TRBV9 and TRBJ1-1; D unclear. The CDR3 spans 16 residues. Trimming took off 0 bases at V and 1 base at J, with 13 bases between the two ends. Per the germline V gene, CDR1 is SGDLS and CDR2 is YYNGEE. Supplemented by reference TRBV9 and TRBJ1-1, the full variable domain reads DSGVTQTPKHLITATGQRVTLRCSPRSGDLSVYWYQQSLDQGLQFLIQYYNGEERAKGNILERFSAQQFPDLHSELNLSSLELGDSALYFCASSVVPNSGNTEAFFGQGTRLTVV.

The rearrangement links TRBV7-8 to TRBJ2-1; TRBD2 is a possible D gene (6 bases). The CDR3 has 14 residues. In germline, CDR1 is SGHVS, CDR2 FQNEAQ. Trimming took off 1 base at V and 5 bases at J, with 9 bases between the two ends. CDR3 protein: CASSLGGRNNEQFF. In DNA, the CDR3 is TGTGCCAGCAGCTTAGGGGGGAGGAACAATGAGCAGTTCTTC.

The V gene is TRBV5-1, the J gene TRBJ2-5; TRBD1 is a possible D gene (6 bases). V lost 4 bases, J lost 4 bases, and 17 bases lay in between. The CDR3 loop spans 15 amino acids. CDR1 is SGHRS and CDR2 is YFSETQ in the germline V gene. The CDR3 nucleotides read TGCGCCAGCAGCCTATCCTCCGCAGGGGTAGAGACCCAGTACTTC. It encodes CASSLSSAGVETQYF.

This clone occurred a few times. The chain has TRBV4-2 and TRBJ1-2; D is unclear. Germline CDR1 reads LGHNA; CDR2 reads YNFKEQ. There are 16 residues in the CDR3. Trimming left V 1 base short and J 3 bases short, with 15 bases between. CDR3 in amino acids: CASSQVVASGDYGYTF. The CDR3 DNA reads TGTGCCAGCAGCCAAGTGGTGGCGTCCGGGGACTATGGCTACACCTTC.

V usage is TRBV15 and J usage is TRBJ1-2; D perhaps matches TRBD1 (5 bases). This CDR3 is built from 14 residues. Germline-derived CDR1 and CDR2 are LNHNV and YYDKDF (reference sequence). Trimming pared 3 bases from V and 3 bases from J, leaving 11 bases between. The CDR3 here is CATSRGGGDYGYTF. The CDR3 nucleotides read TGTGCCACCAGCAGGGGGGGAGGTGACTATGGCTACACCTTC.

This clone was counted a few times. This chain joins TRBV11-2 and TRBJ2-1; D unclear. V was shortened by 3 bases and J by 10 bases, with 7 bases between the two germline ends. Germline V gives CDR1 SGHAT, CDR2 FQNNGV. The CDR3 contains 11 residues. The CDR3 sequence: CASSFRGEQFF. In nucleotides, the CDR3 is TGTGCCAGCAGCTTCCGAGGCGAGCAGTTCTTC.

This chain uses TRBV11-2 with TRBJ2-5, with TRBD1 as a possible D gene (6 bases). The CDR3 extends over 13 amino acids. Germline V gene sequence: CDR1 SGHAT, CDR2 FQNNGV. Trimming removed 7 bases at V and 7 bases at J, with 16 bases between. The CDR3: CASTPGARATQYF. CDR3 nucleotide sequence: TGTGCCAGCACCCCAGGGGCCCGTGCGACCCAGTACTTC.

This clone appeared many times. The rearrangement uses TRBV13 and TRBJ2-3; TRBD2 matches at 7 bases. CDR3 length: 15 amino acids. V shed 1 base and J 6 bases; nucleotides not matched to a gene: 7. Germline CDR1 and CDR2: PRHDT and FYEKMQ (reference sequence). The CDR3 nucleotides read TGTGCCAGCAGCTTAGCCAGCGGGGCGGGGGATACGCAGTATTTT. Protein: CASSLASGAGDTQYF.

This clone was seen more than once but under ten times. V gene TRBV30 combines with J gene TRBJ1-1, with D tentatively TRBD1 (5 bases). This CDR3 contains 15 residues. The V gene lost 0 bases and the J gene lost 3 bases, with 14 bases spanning the gap. CDR1 is GTSNPN and CDR2 is SVGIG in the germline V gene (reference sequence). DNA of the CDR3: TGTGCCTGGAGTGTACTGGACACCAGTTACACTGAAGCTTTCTTT. Translated, it gives CAWSVLDTSYTEAFF.

This clone was seen only a few times. The chain employs TRBV29-1 and TRBJ1-1; D call uncertain. Trimming cost V 4 bases and J 0 bases, with 9 bases left between them. Germline V lookup: CDR1 SQVTM, CDR2 ANQGSEA. This CDR3 contains 13 residues. Written as DNA, the CDR3 is TGCAGCGTTGTTGTGACAATGAACACTGAAGCTTTCTTT. This gives the protein CSVVVTMNTEAFF.

This chain uses TRBV5-1 with TRBJ1-1; tentative D call: TRBD1 (6 bases). CDR3 size: 13 residues. With 3 bases removed from V and 5 bases from J, the gap between germline ends came to 11 bases. Germline-derived CDR1 and CDR2 are SGHRS and YFSETQ. The CDR3 protein is CASSSRTGTEAFF. The CDR3 coding sequence is TGCGCCAGCAGCTCGCGAACAGGGACTGAAGCTTTCTTT. Looking up the rest from reference TRBV5-1 and TRBJ1-1 gives the full variable domain: KAGVTQTPRYLIKTRGQQVTLSCSPISGHRSVSWYQQTPGQGLQFLFEYFSETQRNKGNFPGRFSGRQFSNSRSEMNVSTLELGDSALYLCASSSRTGTEAFFGQGTRLTVV.

This chain connects TRBV30 to TRBJ1-1; D uncertain. The CDR3 extends over 14 amino acids. Deletions cut 3 bases from V and 1 base from J, with 12 bases between. The germline CDR1 and CDR2 sequences are GTSNPN and SVGIG (reference sequence). The CDR3 DNA sequence: TGTGCCTGGAGACCCTCGTGGCCGAACACTGAAGCTTTCTTT. This codes for CAWRPSWPNTEAFF.

Note on this clone: Other DNA sequences from this sample encode an identical CDR3 as well. The CDR3 DNA follows: TGTGCCAGCAGCTTAGCAGGGACTGAAGCTTTCTTT. Its translation is CASSLAGTEAFF. J is TRBJ1-1 and V is TRBV13; weak D call: TRBD1 (5 bases). The germline V and J ends were trimmed by 1 base and 5 bases, with 5 bases remaining between them. The CDR3 sequence is 12 residues long. The germline V gene encodes CDR1 PRHDT and CDR2 FYEKMQ (reference sequence).

The chain recombines TRBV27 with TRBJ2-7, with D maybe TRBD2 (6 bases). Germline-derived CDR1 and CDR2 are MNHEY and SMNVEV (reference sequence). The CDR3 contains 13 residues. Trimming stripped 8 bases from V and 6 bases from J, with 17 bases between. CDR3 DNA: TGTGCCAGCTGCCTATCGGGACTGGGCGAGCAGTACTTC. Protein: CASCLSGLGEQYF.

This clone was picked up a small number of times. Its ends do not fully match the called genes, so a read error is possible. The V call is TRBV5-1, the J call TRBJ1-4; 7 bases match TRBD1. CDR1 SGHRS and CDR2 YFSETQ come from the germline V gene. The CDR3 consists of 15 residues. CDR3 residues: CASSRGTATNEKLFF. As DNA, the CDR3 is TGCGCCAGCAGCAGGGGGACAGCAACAAATGAAAAACTGTTTTTT.

This clone came up a few times. The conserved closing phenylalanine or tryptophan is absent in this CDR3, likely reflecting a read error. The DNA is left out, because the CDR3 cannot be placed on it with certainty; the CDR3 is given as TCRdb lists it. The J gene is TRBJ1-1, the V gene TRBV5-1; the DNA was not compared with TRBD1, the D call given in the table. 9 amino acids form the CDR3, both terminal residues included. Looked up from germline, CDR1 is SGHRS and CDR2 is YFSETQ. CDR3 sequence: CASSLEGAD.

This clone was seen more than once but under ten times. This chain links TRBV5-1 with TRBJ2-7; 9 nucleotides line up with TRBD1. CDR3 size: 14 residues. V lost 3 bases and J lost 6; bases outside the gene matches: 7. Germline V gene lookup returns CDR1 SGHRS and CDR2 YFSETQ. The CDR3 nucleotides are TGCGCCAGCAGCTCGACAGGGGGGGAAATCGAGCAGTACTTC. Protein sequence: CASSSTGGEIEQYF. Drawing the rest from reference TRBV5-1 and TRBJ2-7, the complete variable domain is KAGVTQTPRYLIKTRGQQVTLSCSPISGHRSVSWYQQTPGQGLQFLFEYFSETQRNKGNFPGRFSGRQFSNSRSEMNVSTLELGDSALYLCASSSTGGEIEQYFGPGTRLTVT.